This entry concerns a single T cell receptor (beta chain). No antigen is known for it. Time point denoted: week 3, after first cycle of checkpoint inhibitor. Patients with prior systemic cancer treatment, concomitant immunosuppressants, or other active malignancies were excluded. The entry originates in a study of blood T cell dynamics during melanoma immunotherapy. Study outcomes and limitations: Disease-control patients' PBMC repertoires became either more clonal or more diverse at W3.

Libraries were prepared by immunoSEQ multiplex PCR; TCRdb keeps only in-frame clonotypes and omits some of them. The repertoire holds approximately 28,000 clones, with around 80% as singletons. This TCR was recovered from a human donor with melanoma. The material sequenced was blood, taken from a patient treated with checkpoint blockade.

The CDR3 reads CASSLGTVYEQYF. The CDR3 DNA sequence: TGTGCCAGCAGCCTTGGGACAGTCTACGAGCAGTACTTC. The gene calls are TRBV7-9 and TRBJ2-7, with 7 bases matching TRBD1. Trimming cost V 5 bases and J 3 bases; bases outside gene matches: 4. In germline, CDR1 is SEHNR, CDR2 FQNEAQ (reference sequence). The CDR3 length is 13 residues.